A selection of T cell receptor beta chains follows, all from one sample in a study of CD8+CD57+ T cells in acquired aplastic anemia. TCRdb called the reads again in MiXCR, with one record for every CDR3 protein. In the table there are around 150,000 distinct CDR3 sequences, 35% to 55% of which are singletons. Sequenced input: sorted CD4+, CD8+, or CD8+CD57+ T cells (not recorded which) from PBMCs. The receptors were sampled from a human donor in good health. CDR3s include the opening cysteine and the closing phenylalanine or tryptophan. Fields, in order: J gene, V gene, clone size, D gene, CDR3 protein, CDR3 DNA. A D gene is named only where the DNA matches it firmly. Some rows have no size entry. The others give once, few or many, or a class for an expanded clone.

j_call: TRBJ1-5; v_call: TRBV28; clone_size: -; d_call: TRBD1; cdr3_aa: CASNHGGQGFNQPQHF; cdr3_nt: TGTGCCAGCAACCATGGGGGACAGGGTTTCAATCAGCCCCAGCATTTT
j_call: TRBJ1-1; v_call: TRBV7-9; clone_size: -; d_call: -; cdr3_aa: CASSSEGTEAFF; cdr3_nt: TGTGCCAGCAGCTCAGAGGGGACAGAAGCTTTCTTT
j_call: TRBJ1-5; v_call: TRBV6-1; clone_size: many; d_call: TRBD1; cdr3_aa: CASSPDRGNQPQHF; cdr3_nt: TGTGCCAGCAGTCCTGACAGGGGCAATCAGCCCCAGCATTTT
j_call: TRBJ2-7; v_call: TRBV28; clone_size: -; d_call: TRBD2; cdr3_aa: CASSFLAGGPLGEQYF; cdr3_nt: TGTGCCAGCAGTTTTCTAGCGGGAGGGCCCCTGGGGGAGCAGTACTTC
j_call: TRBJ2-7; v_call: TRBV5-1; clone_size: many; d_call: TRBD2; cdr3_aa: CASSAPLAGIHEQYF; cdr3_nt: TGCGCCAGCAGCGCTCCACTAGCGGGAATCCACGAGCAGTACTTC
j_call: TRBJ2-3; v_call: TRBV3-1; clone_size: -; d_call: TRBD2; cdr3_aa: CASSPGGLAGDTQYF; cdr3_nt: TGTGCCAGCAGCCCTGGGGGACTAGCAGGAGATACGCAGTATTTT
j_call: TRBJ2-3; v_call: TRBV5-4; clone_size: few; d_call: -; cdr3_aa: CASSLRSNGSTDTQYF; cdr3_nt: TGTGCCAGCAGCTTGAGGTCTAACGGGAGCACAGATACGCAGTATTTT
j_call: TRBJ2-7; v_call: TRBV12-3/TRBV12-4; clone_size: once; d_call: TRBD1; cdr3_aa: CASSSRDRAIYEQYF; cdr3_nt: TGTGCCAGCAGTTCCCGGGACAGGGCGATCTACGAGCAGTACTTC
j_call: TRBJ1-4; v_call: TRBV5-4; clone_size: once; d_call: -; cdr3_aa: CASSIGNEKLFF; cdr3_nt: TGTGCCAGCAGCATCGGAAATGAAAAACTGTTTTTT
j_call: TRBJ2-2; v_call: TRBV24-1; clone_size: many; d_call: -; cdr3_aa: CATSDPRTPAAGELFF; cdr3_nt: TGTGCCACCAGTGATCCTAGGACCCCGGCGGCCGGGGAGCTGTTTTTT
j_call: TRBJ2-7; v_call: TRBV18; clone_size: -; d_call: -; cdr3_aa: CASSLQGGPGEQYF; cdr3_nt: TGTGCCAGCTCCCTTCAGGGGGGGCCCGGAGAGCAGTACTTC
j_call: TRBJ2-2; v_call: TRBV19; clone_size: many; d_call: -; cdr3_aa: CASSRGTLNTGELFF; cdr3_nt: TGTGCCAGTAGTAGAGGGACTTTGAACACCGGGGAGCTGTTTTTT
j_call: TRBJ1-3; v_call: TRBV2; clone_size: -; d_call: TRBD1; cdr3_aa: CASSTGGSGNTIYF; cdr3_nt: TGTGCCAGCAGTACAGGGGGCTCTGGAAACACCATATATTTT
j_call: TRBJ2-3; v_call: TRBV24-1; clone_size: -; d_call: TRBD1; cdr3_aa: CASKDYSGTGLDTQYF; cdr3_nt: TGTGCCAGCAAAGATTACTCCGGGACAGGGTTAGATACGCAGTATTTT
j_call: TRBJ1-1; v_call: TRBV18; clone_size: -; d_call: -; cdr3_aa: CASSPSGPTNTEAFF; cdr3_nt: TGTGCCAGCTCACCCTCGGGGCCAACGAACACTGAAGCTTTCTTT
j_call: TRBJ1-1; v_call: TRBV5-6; clone_size: few; d_call: -; cdr3_aa: CASSPGTGMNTEAFF; cdr3_nt: TGTGCCAGCAGCCCCGGGACGGGAATGAACACTGAAGCTTTCTTT
j_call: TRBJ2-5; v_call: TRBV6-5; clone_size: -; d_call: -; cdr3_aa: CASSYSGVGSVETQYF; cdr3_nt: TGTGCCAGCAGTTACTCGGGGGTGGGATCCGTCGAGACCCAGTACTTC
j_call: TRBJ2-7; v_call: TRBV10-3; clone_size: few; d_call: -; cdr3_aa: CAISQGQYEQYF; cdr3_nt: TGTGCCATCAGCCAAGGACAATACGAGCAGTACTTC
j_call: TRBJ2-7; v_call: TRBV12-3/TRBV12-4; clone_size: many; d_call: -; cdr3_aa: CASSWGVEQYF; cdr3_nt: TGTGCCAGCAGTTGGGGGGTCGAGCAGTACTTC
j_call: TRBJ2-7; v_call: TRBV20-1; clone_size: -; d_call: TRBD2; cdr3_aa: CSARDGGGAYEQYF; cdr3_nt: TGCAGTGCTAGAGATGGCGGGGGGGCATACGAGCAGTACTTC
j_call: TRBJ2-7; v_call: TRBV19; clone_size: many; d_call: TRBD2; cdr3_aa: CASTVAGNYEQYF; cdr3_nt: TGTGCCAGTACCGTAGCGGGGAACTACGAGCAGTACTTC